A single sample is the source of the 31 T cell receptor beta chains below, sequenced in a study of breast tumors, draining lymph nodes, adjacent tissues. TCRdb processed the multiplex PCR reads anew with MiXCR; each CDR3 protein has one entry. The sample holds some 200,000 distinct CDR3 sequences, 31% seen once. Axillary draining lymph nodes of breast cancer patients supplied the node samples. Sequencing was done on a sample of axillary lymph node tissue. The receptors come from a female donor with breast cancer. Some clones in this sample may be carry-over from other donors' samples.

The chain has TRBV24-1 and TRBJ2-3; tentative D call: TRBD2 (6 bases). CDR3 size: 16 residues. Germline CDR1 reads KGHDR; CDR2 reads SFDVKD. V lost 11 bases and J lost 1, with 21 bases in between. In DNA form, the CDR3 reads TGTGCCAGCTCACCGCCTAGCGCAAGGGGCACAGATACGCAGTATTTT. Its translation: CASSPPSARGTDTQYF.

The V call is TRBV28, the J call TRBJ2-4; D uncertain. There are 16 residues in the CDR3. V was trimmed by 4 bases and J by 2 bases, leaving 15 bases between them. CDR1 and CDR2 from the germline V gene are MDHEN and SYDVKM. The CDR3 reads CASSSTPLHPKNIQYF. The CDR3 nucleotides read TGTGCCAGCAGTTCTACACCATTGCACCCCAAAAACATTCAGTACTTC.

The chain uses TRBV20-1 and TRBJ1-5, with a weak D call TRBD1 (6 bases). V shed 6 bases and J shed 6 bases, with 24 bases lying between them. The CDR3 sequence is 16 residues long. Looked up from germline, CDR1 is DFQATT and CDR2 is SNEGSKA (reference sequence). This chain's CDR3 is CSAGYRDTLGAQPQHF. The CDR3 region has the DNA TGCAGTGCAGGGTACAGGGACACCCTGGGTGCTCAGCCCCAGCATTTT.

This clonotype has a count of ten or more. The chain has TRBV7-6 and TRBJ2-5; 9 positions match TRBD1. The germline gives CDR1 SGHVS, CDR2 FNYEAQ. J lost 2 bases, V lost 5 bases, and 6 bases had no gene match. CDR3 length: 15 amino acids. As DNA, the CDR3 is TGTGCCAGCAGCCCCGCCGGACAGGGGCAAGAGACCCAGTACTTC. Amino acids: CASSPAGQGQETQYF. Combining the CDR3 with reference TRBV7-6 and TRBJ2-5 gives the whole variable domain GAGVSQSPRYKVTKRGQDVALRCDPISGHVSLYWYRQALGQGPEFLTYFNYEAQQDKSGLPNDRFSAERPEGSISTLTIQRTEQRDSAMYRCASSPAGQGQETQYFGPGTRLLVL.

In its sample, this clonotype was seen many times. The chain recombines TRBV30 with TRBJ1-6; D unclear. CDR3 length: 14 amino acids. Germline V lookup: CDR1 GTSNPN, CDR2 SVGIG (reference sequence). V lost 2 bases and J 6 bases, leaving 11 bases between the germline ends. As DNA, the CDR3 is TGTGCCTGGAGTCGGGTGTTTGGTAATTCACCCCTCCACTTT. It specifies CAWSRVFGNSPLHF.

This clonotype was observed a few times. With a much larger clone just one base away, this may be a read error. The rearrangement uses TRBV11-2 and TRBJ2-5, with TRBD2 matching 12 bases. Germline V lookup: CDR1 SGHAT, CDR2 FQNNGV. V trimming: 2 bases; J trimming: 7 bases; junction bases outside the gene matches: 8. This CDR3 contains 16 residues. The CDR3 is CASSLRLAGVGGTQYF. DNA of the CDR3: TGTGCCAGCAGCTTAAGACTAGCGGGAGTAGGGGGGACCCAGTACTTC.

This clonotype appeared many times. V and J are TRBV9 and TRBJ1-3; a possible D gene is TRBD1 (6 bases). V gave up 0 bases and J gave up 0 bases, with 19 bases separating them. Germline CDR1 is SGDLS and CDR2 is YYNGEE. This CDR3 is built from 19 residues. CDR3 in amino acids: CASSVAPTPRGSSGNTIYF. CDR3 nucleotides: TGTGCCAGCAGCGTAGCTCCCACCCCCAGGGGAAGCTCTGGAAACACCATATATTTT.

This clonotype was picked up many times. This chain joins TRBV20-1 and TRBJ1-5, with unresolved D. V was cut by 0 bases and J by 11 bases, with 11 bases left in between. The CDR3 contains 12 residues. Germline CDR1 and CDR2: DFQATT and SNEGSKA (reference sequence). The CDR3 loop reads CSAREAQSAQHF. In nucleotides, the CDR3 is TGCAGTGCTAGAGAAGCGCAATCGGCCCAGCATTTT.

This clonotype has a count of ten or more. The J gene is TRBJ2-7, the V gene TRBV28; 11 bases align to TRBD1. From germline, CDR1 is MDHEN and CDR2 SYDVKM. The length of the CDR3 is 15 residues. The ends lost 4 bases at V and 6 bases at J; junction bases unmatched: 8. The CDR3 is CASSSGQGASGEQYF. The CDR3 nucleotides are TGTGCCAGCAGTTCCGGACAGGGGGCCTCGGGCGAGCAGTACTTC.

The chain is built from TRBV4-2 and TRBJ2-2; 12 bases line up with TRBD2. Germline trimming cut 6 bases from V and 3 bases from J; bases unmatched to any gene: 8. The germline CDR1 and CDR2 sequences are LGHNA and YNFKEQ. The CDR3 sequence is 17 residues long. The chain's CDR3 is CASRPLAGGADTGELFF. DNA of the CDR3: TGTGCCAGCAGACCACTAGCGGGGGGCGCGGACACCGGGGAGCTGTTTTTT.

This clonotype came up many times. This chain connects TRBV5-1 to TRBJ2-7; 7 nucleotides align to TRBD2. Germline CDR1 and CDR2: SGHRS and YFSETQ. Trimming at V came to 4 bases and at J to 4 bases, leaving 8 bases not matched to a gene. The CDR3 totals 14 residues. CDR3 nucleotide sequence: TGCGCCAGCAGCCTCGAGCGGGACGGGTACGAGCAGTACTTC. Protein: CASSLERDGYEQYF.

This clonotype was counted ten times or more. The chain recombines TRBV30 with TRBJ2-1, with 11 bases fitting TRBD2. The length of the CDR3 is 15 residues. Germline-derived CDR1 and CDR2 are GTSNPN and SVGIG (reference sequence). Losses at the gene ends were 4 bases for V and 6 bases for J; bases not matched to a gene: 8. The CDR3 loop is CAWNLAGGPGNEQFF. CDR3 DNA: TGTGCCTGGAATTTAGCGGGAGGGCCCGGCAATGAGCAGTTCTTC.

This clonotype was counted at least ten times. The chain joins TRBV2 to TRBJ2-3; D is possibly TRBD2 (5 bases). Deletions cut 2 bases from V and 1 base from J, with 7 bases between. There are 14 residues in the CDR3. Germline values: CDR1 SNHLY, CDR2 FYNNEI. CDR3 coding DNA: TGTGCCAGCAGTGAATGGCGGGGCACAGATACGCAGTATTTT. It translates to CASSEWRGTDTQYF.

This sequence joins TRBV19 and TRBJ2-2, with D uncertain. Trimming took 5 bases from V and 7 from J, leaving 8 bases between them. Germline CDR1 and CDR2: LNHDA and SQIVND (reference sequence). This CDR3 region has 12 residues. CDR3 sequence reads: CASSQWGGELFF. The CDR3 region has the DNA TGTGCCAGTAGTCAATGGGGCGGGGAGCTGTTTTTT.

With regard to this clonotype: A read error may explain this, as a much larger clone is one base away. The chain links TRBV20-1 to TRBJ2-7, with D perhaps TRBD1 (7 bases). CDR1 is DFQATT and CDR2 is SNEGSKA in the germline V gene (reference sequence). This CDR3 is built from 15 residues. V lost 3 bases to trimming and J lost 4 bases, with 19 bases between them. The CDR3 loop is CSASGGTASAYEQYF. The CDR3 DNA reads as TGCAGTGCTAGTGGAGGGACAGCCTCGGCGTACGAGCAGTACTTC.

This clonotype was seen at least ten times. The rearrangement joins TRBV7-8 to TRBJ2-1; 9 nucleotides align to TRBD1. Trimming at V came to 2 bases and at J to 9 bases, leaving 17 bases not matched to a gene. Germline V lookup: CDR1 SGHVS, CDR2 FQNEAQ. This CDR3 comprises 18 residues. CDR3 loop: CASSLRQAPGQGFGEQFF. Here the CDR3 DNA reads TGTGCCAGCAGCTTAAGACAAGCCCCGGGACAGGGTTTTGGTGAGCAGTTCTTC.

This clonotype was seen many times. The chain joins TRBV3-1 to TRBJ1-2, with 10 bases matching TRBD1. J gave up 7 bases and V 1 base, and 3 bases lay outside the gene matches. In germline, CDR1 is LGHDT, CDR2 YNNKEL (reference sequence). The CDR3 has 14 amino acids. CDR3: CASSQGGQGFGYTF. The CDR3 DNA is TGTGCCAGCAGCCAAGGGGGACAGGGGTTTGGCTACACCTTC.

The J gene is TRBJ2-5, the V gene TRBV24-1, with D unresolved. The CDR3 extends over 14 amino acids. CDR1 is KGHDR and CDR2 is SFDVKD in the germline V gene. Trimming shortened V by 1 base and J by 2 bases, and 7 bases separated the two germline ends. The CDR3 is CATSDLRPQETQYF. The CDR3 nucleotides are TGTGCCACCAGTGATTTAAGGCCTCAAGAGACCCAGTACTTC.

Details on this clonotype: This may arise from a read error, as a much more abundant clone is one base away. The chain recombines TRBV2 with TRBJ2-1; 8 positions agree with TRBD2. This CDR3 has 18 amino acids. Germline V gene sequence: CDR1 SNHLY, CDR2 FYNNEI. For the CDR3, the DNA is TGTGCCAGCAGCGAGCGAAGAGAAGCGGGAGAGGCGGACAATGGGCAGTTCTTC. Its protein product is CASSERREAGEADNGQFF.

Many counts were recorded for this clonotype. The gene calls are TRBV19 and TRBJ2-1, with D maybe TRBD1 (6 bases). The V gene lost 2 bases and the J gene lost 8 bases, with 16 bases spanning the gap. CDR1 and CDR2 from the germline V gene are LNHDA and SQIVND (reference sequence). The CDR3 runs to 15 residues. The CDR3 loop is CASSIRVQGRYEQFF. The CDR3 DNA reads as TGTGCCAGTAGTATAAGGGTACAGGGAAGGTATGAGCAGTTCTTC.

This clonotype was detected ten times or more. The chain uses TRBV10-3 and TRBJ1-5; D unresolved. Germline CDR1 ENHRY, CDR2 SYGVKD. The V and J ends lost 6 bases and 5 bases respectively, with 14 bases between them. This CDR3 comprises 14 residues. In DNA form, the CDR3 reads TGTGCCATCAGCGCCGGGCCCCCTGATCAGCCCCAGCATTTT. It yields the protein CAISAGPPDQPQHF.

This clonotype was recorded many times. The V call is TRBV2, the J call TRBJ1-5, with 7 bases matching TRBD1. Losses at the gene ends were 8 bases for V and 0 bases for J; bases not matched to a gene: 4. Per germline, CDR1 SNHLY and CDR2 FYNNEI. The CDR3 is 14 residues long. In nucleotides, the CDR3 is TGTGCCAGCCGGGGACAGTATAGCAATCAGCCCCAGCATTTT. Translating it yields CASRGQYSNQPQHF.

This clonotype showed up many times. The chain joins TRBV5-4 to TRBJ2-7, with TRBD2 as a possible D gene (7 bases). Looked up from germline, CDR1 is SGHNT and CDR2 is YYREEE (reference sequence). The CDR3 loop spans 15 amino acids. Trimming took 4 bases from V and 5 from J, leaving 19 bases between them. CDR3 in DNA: TGTGCCAGCAGCCCGGGCGTCGGGGGGACAAACGAGCAGTACTTC. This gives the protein CASSPGVGGTNEQYF.

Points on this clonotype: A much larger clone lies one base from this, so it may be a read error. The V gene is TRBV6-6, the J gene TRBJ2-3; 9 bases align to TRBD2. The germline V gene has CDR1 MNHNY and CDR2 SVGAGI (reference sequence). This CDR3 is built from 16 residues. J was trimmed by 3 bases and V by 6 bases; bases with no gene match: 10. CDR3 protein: CASSRLAGAVTDTQYF. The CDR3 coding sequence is TGTGCCAGCAGCCGATTAGCGGGAGCCGTGACAGATACGCAGTATTTT.

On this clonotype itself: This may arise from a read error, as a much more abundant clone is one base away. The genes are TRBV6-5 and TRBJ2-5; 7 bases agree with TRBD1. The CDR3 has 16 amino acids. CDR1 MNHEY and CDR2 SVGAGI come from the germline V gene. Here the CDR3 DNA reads TGTGCCAGCAGTGACTCGCAGACAGGGCTGATGAAGACCCAGTACTTC. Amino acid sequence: CASSDSQTGLMKTQYF.

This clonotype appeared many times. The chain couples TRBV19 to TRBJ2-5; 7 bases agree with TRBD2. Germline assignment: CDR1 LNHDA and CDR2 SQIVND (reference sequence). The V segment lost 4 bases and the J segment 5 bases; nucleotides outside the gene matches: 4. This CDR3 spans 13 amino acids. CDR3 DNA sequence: TGTGCCAGTAGTACTGGGGGGGGGGAGACCCAGTACTTC. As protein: CASSTGGGETQYF.

The CDR3 is CASSQIRPDPTEAFF. The CDR3 region has the DNA TGTGCCAGCAGCCAAATTCGTCCGGACCCCACTGAAGCTTTCTTT. This chain joins TRBV7-2 and TRBJ1-1; D ambiguous. Deletions cut 5 bases from V and 4 bases from J, with 17 bases between. The CDR3 extends over 15 amino acids. CDR1 and CDR2 from the germline V gene are SGHTA and FQGNSA.

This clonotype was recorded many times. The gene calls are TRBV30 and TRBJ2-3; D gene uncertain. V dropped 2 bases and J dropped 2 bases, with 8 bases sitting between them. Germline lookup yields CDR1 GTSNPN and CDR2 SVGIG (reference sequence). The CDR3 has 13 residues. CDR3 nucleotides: TGTGCCTGGAGTCGACCTGCCACAGATACGCAGTATTTT. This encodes CAWSRPATDTQYF.

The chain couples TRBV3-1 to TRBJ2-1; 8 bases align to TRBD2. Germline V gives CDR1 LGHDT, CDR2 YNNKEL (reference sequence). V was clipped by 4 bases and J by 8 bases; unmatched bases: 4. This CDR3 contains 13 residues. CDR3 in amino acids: CASSPPGGDEQFF. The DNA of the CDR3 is TGTGCCAGCAGCCCTCCGGGAGGGGATGAGCAGTTCTTC.

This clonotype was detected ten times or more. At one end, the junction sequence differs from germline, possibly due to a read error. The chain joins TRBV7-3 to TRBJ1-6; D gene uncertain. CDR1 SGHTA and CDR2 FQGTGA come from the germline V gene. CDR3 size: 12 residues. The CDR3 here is CASSPPPPPPHF. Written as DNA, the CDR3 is TGTGCCAGCAGCCCCCCCCCCCCCCCCCCCCACTTT.

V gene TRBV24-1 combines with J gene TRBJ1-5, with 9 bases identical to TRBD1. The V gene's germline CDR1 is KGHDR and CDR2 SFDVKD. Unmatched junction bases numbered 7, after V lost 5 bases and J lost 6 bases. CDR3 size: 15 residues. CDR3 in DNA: TGTGCCACCAGTGTCGACAGGGGGATGATTCAGCCCCAGCATTTT. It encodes CATSVDRGMIQPQHF.